This T cell receptor beta chain appears in the sequencing data of a study of T cell responses to AZD1222 COVID-19 vaccine. Study results and caveats: Clonal diversity may have been underestimated in mostly white British donors. Reports indicate that nearly half of spike-specific TCRs are directed at unmutated variant regions. Spike-specific TCR breadth and depth went up after people got two AZD1222 doses.

Assay: immunoSEQ multiplex PCR; the TCRdb copy retains only in-frame clones and omits some. The table shows under 140,000 clones, with 94% occurring only once. Deletions cut 0 bases from V and 2 bases from J, with 8 bases between. CDR1 is SGHKS, CDR2 YYEKEE, per germline (reference sequence). The CDR3 runs 14 residues. In regard to this clone: Its antigen is unknown.

The rearrangement uses TRBV5-5 and TRBJ1-1; unclear D gene. The sequences come from peripheral blood, collected 28 days after the second AZD1222 dose. This TCR derives from an adult who received the AZD1222 COVID-19 vaccine. For the CDR3, the DNA is TGTGCCAGCAGCTTGGGGCAGGTAAACACTGAAGCTTTCTTT. This encodes CASSLGQVNTEAFF.